What follows are 5 T cell receptor beta chains derived from one specimen sequenced in a study of CD8 T cells in ankylosing spondylitis. From the 5' RACE reads, TCRdb called clonotypes with MiXCR, one entry per CDR3 protein. The sample comprises 100,000 to 150,000 distinct CDR3 sequences, roughly 9% of which are singletons, and 3.3% rests with the top ten. Sequencing was carried out using blood, either unsorted or a sorted T cell fraction (not recorded which). The receptor set was obtained from a male donor with ankylosing spondylitis or in good health (not recorded which).

This clonotype showed up many times. This chain joins TRBV25-1 and TRBJ1-1; unclear D gene. There are 12 residues in the CDR3. Germline V gives CDR1 MGHDK, CDR2 SYGVNS. Trimming cost V 4 bases and J 7 bases, with 10 bases left between them. The CDR3 nucleotides read TGTGCCAGCAGTGCCCAAGGTGTTGAAGCTTTCTTT. It translates to CASSAQGVEAFF.

This clonotype has just a few counts. The rearrangement joins TRBV5-1 to TRBJ2-1; D perhaps matches TRBD2 (5 bases). V was cut by 4 bases and J by 6 bases, with 17 bases left in between. Germline assignment: CDR1 SGHRS and CDR2 YFSETQ. This CDR3 is 15 amino acids long. This CDR3 is CASSPTSLGSNEQFF. CDR3 nucleotide sequence: TGCGCCAGCAGCCCAACTAGTTTAGGCTCCAATGAGCAGTTCTTC.

In this sample, this clonotype turned up many times. The chain joins TRBV20-1 to TRBJ2-5; 9 bases line up with TRBD2. The CDR3 consists of 15 residues. V dropped 3 bases and J dropped 3; count of bases not matched to a gene: 8. The germline V gene encodes CDR1 DFQATT and CDR2 SNEGSKA (reference sequence). The CDR3 reads CSASRGAGGEETQYF. The CDR3, as DNA: TGCAGTGCTAGCAGAGGCGCGGGAGGGGAAGAGACCCAGTACTTC.

This chain uses TRBV12-3 or TRBV12-4 with TRBJ2-7; 10 bases are a match to TRBD1. The CDR3 spans 14 residues. Trimming removed 6 bases from V and 5 bases from J; junction bases left unmatched: 7. The CDR3 coding sequence is TGTGCCAGCAGCCGCCGGACAGGGGGGAACGAGCAGTACTTC. Translated, it gives CASSRRTGGNEQYF.

This clonotype was recorded only once. The CDR3: CASSLGIRPSSYNEQFF. CDR3 nucleotide sequence: TGCGCCAGCAGCTTGGGGATCAGGCCGAGCTCCTACAATGAGCAGTTCTTC. The chain has TRBV5-1 and TRBJ2-1, with D unclear. The germline gives CDR1 SGHRS, CDR2 YFSETQ. The CDR3 spans 17 residues. Between the trimmed V and J ends, which lost 0 bases and 0 bases, there was a span of 13 bases.